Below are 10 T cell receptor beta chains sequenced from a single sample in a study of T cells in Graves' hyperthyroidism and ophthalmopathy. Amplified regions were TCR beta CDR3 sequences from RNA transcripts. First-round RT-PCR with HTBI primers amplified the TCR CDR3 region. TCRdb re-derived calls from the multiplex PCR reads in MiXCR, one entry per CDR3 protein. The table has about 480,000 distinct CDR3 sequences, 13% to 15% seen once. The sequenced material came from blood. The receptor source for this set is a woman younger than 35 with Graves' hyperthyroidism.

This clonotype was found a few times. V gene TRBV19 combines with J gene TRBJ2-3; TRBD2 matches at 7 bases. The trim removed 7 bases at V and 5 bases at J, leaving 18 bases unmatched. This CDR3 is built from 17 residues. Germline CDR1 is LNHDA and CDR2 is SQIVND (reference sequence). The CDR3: CASTMAYREASGDTQYF. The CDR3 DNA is TGTGCCAGTACCATGGCCTATCGGGAGGCTAGCGGAGATACGCAGTATTTT.

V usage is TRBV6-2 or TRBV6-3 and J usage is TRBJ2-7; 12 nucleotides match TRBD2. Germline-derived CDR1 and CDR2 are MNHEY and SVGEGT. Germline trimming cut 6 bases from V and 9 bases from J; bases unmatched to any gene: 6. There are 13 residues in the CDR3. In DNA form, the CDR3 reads TGTGCCAGCAGAAGACTAGCGGGAGTCGGGCAGTACTTC. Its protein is CASRRLAGVGQYF.

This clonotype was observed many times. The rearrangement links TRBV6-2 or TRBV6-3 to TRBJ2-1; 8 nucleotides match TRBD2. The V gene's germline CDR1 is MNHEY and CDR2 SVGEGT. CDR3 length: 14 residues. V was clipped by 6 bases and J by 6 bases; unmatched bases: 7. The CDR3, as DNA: TGTGCCAGCAGCGCCGGGACTAGGATCAATGAGCAGTTCTTC. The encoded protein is CASSAGTRINEQFF.

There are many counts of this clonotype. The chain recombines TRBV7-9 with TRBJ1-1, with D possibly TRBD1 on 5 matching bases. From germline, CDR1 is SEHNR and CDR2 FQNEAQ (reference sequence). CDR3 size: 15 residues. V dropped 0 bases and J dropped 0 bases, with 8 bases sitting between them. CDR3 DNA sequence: TGTGCCAGCAGCTTAGCCCAGGGCATGAACACTGAAGCTTTCTTT. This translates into CASSLAQGMNTEAFF.

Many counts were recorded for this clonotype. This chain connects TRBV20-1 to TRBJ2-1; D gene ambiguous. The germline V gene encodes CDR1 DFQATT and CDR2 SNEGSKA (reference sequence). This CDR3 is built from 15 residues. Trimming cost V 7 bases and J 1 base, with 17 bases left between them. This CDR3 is CSVRMGRLSYNEQFF. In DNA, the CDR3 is TGCAGTGTCCGGATGGGTCGCCTTTCCTACAATGAGCAGTTCTTC.

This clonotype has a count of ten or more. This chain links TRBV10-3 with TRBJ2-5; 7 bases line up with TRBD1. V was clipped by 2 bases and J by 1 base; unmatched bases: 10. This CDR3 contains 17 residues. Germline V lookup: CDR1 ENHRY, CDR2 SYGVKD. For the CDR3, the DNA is TGTGCCATCAGTGAGCCTTACGGGACAGCAGTCCAAGAGACCCAGTACTTC. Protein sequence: CAISEPYGTAVQETQYF.

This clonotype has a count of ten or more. CDR3 in DNA: TGCAGCGTTGCGACTAGCGGGAAGACAGGGTACAATGAGCAGTTCTTC. Amino acids: CSVATSGKTGYNEQFF. This sequence joins TRBV29-1 and TRBJ2-1, with TRBD2 matching 11 bases. The CDR3 is 16 residues long. Germline V gene data show CDR1 as SQVTM and CDR2 as ANQGSEA. Trimming at V came to 4 bases and at J to 4 bases, leaving 9 bases not matched to a gene.

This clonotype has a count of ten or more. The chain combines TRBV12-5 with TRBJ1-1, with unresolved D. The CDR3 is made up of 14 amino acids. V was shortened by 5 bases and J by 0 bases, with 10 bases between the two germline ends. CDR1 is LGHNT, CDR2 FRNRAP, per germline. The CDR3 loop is CASGPGNMNTEAFF. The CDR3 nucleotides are TGTGCTAGTGGTCCTGGAAACATGAACACTGAAGCTTTCTTT.

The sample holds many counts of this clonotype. CDR3 region: CASSLVTGLVGETQYF. CDR3 in DNA: TGTGCCAGCAGCTTAGTAACGGGACTAGTGGGAGAGACCCAGTACTTC. The chain couples TRBV7-6 to TRBJ2-5, with TRBD2 identical over 8 bases. V lost 1 base and J lost 4; bases outside the gene matches: 8. Germline CDR1 is SGHVS and CDR2 is FNYEAQ. The CDR3 runs 16 residues. The full variable domain, rest sourced from reference TRBV7-6 and TRBJ2-5, is GAGVSQSPRYKVTKRGQDVALRCDPISGHVSLYWYRQALGQGPEFLTYFNYEAQQDKSGLPNDRFSAERPEGSISTLTIQRTEQRDSAMYRCASSLVTGLVGETQYFGPGTRLLVL.

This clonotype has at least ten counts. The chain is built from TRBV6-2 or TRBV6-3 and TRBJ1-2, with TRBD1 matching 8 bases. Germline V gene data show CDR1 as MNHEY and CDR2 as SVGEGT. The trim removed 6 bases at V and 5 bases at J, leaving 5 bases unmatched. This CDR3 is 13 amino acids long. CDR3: CASSEQGVYGYTF. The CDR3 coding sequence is TGTGCCAGCAGCGAACAGGGGGTTTATGGCTACACCTTC.